This note documents a single T cell receptor (beta chain) sequence. The data belong to a study of T cells after yellow fever vaccination. Study information: Investigators sorted EM, EMRA, CM and Tscm memory subsets, relying on CD3, CD45RA, CCR7 and CD95.

Using its own MiXCR run on the 5' RACE reads, TCRdb lists one record per CDR3 protein. This table holds about 32,000 distinct CDR3 sequences, 6.6% found once. This TCR came from a young man who received the YFV17D yellow fever vaccine. The specimen was PBMCs, either bulk or a sorted T-cell subset (CD4+, CD8+, memory, or dextramer-sorted; not recorded which), collected on the day of the first yellow fever vaccination.

Here the CDR3 reads CSARAGGRTQYF. The CDR3 nucleotides are TGCAGTGCTAGAGCAGGGGGAAGGACCCAGTACTTC. This rearrangement joins TRBV20-1 to TRBJ2-5; 7 positions match TRBD1. With 1 base clipped from V and 7 bases from J, the junction kept 3 bases outside the gene matches. Germline V CDR1 and CDR2: DFQATT, SNEGSKA (reference sequence). CDR3 length: 12 residues.